The T cell receptor (beta chain) under discussion was sequenced for a study of blood T cell repertoires in COVID-19. The wider study: Sites across the United States, Italy and Spain contributed samples from acute and convalescent COVID-19. PBMCs, B-cell-depleted T cells, or T cells were the source of the cDNA or gDNA that made up the material.

The CDR3 is 12 residues long. Germline V gene data show CDR1 as MNHEY and CDR2 as SVGAGI. V lost 6 bases and J 4 bases, leaving 6 bases between the germline ends. Original processing methods: For nucleated cells, counts were estimated from reference gene primer amplification. This table comes from immunoSEQ multiplex PCR, and its TCRdb copy is limited to in-frame clones, with some not included. V and J calls and clone size are those listed in that table; D and trimming were worked out from the DNA. Here the sample spans over 200,000 clones, 75% to 90% being singletons. Exposed enrollees had met someone with a PCR-confirmed or clinician-diagnosed COVID-19 case at some point within the 2 weeks before study entry.

The V and J genes are TRBV6-5 and TRBJ1-4, with unresolved D. The receptor was isolated from a woman in her thirties who had been exposed to COVID-19. The sequenced material came from PBMCs or T cells enriched from blood (not recorded which). The CDR3 DNA follows: TGTGCCAGCAGGACATATAATGAAAAACTGTTTTTT. This gives the protein CASRTYNEKLFF.